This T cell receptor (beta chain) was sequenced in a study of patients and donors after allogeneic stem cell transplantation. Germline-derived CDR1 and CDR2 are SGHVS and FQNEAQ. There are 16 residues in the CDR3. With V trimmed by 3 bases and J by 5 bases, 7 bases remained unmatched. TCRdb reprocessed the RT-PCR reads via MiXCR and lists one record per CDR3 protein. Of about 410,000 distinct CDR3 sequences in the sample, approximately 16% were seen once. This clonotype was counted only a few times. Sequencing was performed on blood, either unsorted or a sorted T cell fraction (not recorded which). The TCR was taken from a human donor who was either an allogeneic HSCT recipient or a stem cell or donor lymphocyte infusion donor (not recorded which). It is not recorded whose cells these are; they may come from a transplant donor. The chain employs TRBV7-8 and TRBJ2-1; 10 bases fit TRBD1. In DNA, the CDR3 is TGTGCCAGCAGCTTCATCCGGGACAGGGGTAACAATGAGCAGTTCTTC. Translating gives CASSFIRDRGNNEQFF.